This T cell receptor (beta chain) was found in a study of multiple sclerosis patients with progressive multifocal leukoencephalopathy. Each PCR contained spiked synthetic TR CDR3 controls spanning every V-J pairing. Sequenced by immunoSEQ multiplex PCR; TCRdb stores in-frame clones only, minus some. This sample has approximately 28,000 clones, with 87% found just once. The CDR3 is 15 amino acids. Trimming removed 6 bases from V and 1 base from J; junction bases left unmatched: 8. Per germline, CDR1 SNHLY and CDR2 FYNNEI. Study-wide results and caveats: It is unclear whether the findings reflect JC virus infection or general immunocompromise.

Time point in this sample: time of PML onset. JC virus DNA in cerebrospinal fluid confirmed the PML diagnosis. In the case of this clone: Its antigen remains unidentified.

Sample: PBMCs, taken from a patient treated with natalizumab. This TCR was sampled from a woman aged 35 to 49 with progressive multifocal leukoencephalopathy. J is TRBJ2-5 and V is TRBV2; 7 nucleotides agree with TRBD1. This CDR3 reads CASRTPGQRQETQYF. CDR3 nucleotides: TGTGCCAGCAGAACCCCGGGACAGCGCCAAGAGACCCAGTACTTC.